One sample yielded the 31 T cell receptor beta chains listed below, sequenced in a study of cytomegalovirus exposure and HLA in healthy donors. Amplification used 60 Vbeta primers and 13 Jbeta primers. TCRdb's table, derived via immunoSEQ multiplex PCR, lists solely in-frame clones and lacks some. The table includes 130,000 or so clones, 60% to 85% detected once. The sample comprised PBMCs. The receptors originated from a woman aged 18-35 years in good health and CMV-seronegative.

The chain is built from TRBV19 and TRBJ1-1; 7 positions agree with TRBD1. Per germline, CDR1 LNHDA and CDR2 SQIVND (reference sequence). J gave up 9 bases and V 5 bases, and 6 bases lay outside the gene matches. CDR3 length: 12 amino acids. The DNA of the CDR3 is TGTGCCAGTAGTCCCCGACAGGGAAAAGCTTTCTTT. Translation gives CASSPRQGKAFF.

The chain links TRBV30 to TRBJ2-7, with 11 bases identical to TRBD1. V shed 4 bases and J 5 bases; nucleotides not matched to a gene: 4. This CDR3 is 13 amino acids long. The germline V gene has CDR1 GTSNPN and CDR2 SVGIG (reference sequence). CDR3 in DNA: TGTGCCTGGACCTCGGACAGGGGGCACGAGCAGTACTTC. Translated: CAWTSDRGHEQYF.

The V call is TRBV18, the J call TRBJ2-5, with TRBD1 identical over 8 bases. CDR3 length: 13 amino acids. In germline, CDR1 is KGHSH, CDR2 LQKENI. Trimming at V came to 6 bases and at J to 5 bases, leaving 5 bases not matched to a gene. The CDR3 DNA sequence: TGTGCCAGCTCCGAGACAGGGGTGGAGACCCAGTACTTC. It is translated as CASSETGVETQYF.

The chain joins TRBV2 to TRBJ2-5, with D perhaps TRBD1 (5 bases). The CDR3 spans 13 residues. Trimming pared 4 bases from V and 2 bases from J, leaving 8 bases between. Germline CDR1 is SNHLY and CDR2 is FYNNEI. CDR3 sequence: CASSGSGQETQYF. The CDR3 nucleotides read TGTGCCAGCAGTGGTTCAGGGCAAGAGACCCAGTACTTC.

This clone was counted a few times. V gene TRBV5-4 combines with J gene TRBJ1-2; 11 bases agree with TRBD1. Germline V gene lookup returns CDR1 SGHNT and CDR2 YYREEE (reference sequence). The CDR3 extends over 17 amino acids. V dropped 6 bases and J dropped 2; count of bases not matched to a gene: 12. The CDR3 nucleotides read TGTGCCAGCACCCCGTGGGGACAGGGGGAATCAAACTATGGCTACACCTTC. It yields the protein CASTPWGQGESNYGYTF.

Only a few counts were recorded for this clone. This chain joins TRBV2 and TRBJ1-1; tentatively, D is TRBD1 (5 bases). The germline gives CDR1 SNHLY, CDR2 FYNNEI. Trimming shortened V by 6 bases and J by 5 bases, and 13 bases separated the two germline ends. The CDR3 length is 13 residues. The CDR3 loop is CASRGGDGTEAFF. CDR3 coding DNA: TGTGCCAGCAGAGGAGGGGATGGGACTGAAGCTTTCTTT.

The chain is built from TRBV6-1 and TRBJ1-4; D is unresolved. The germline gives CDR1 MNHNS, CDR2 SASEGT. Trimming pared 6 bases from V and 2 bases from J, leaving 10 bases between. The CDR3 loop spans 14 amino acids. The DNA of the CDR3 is TGTGCCAGCAGCACGACTCGTACTAATGAAAAACTGTTTTTT. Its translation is CASSTTRTNEKLFF.

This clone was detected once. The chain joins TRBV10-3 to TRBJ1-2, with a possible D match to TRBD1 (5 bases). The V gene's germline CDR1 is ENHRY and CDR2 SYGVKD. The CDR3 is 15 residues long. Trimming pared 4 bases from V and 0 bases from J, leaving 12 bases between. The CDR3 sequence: CAISGGTLSNYGYTF. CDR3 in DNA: TGTGCCATCAGTGGGGGGACTCTATCTAACTATGGCTACACCTTC.

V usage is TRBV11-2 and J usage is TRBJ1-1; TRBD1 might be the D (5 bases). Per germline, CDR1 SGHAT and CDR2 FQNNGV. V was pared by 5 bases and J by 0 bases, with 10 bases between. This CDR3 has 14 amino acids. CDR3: CASSTNRMNTEAFF. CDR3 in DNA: TGTGCCAGCAGCACAAACAGGATGAACACTGAAGCTTTCTTT.

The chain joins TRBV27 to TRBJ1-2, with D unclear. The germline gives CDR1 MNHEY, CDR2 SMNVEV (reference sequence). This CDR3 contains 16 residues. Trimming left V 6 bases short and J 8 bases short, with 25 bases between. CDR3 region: CASRGRFGNNPTGYTF. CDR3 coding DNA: TGTGCCAGCAGGGGGAGGTTCGGCAACAACCCGACCGGCTACACCTTC.

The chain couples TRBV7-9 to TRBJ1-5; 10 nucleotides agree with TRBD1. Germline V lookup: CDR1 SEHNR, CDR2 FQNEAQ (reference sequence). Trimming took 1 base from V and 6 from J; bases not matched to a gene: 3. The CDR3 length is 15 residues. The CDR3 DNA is TGTGCCAGCAGCTTAGGGGACAGGGGCCGTCAGCCCCAGCATTTT. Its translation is CASSLGDRGRQPQHF.

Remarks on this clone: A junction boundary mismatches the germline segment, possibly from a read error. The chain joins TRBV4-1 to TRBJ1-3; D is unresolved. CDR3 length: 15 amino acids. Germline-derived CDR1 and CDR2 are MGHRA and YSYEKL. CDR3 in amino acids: CASNQVLSSGNTIYF. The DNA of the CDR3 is TGCGCCAGCAACCAAGTCCTTAGCTCTGGAAACACCATATATTTT.

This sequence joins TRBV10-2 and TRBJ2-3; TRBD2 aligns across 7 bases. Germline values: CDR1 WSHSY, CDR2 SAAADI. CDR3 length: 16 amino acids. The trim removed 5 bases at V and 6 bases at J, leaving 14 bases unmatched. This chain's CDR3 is CASSYNLAAFGDTQYF. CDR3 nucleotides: TGCGCCAGCAGTTACAACCTAGCGGCATTTGGGGATACGCAGTATTTT.

The CDR3 DNA reads TGTGCCAGCAGCTCCAGGGGCTCCACTAATGAAAAACTGTTTTTT. Amino acid sequence: CASSSRGSTNEKLFF. The rearrangement joins TRBV7-9 to TRBJ1-4; D might be TRBD1 (6 bases). Germline V CDR1 and CDR2: SEHNR, FQNEAQ (reference sequence). V lost 4 bases and J lost 2, with 11 bases in between. This CDR3 contains 15 residues.

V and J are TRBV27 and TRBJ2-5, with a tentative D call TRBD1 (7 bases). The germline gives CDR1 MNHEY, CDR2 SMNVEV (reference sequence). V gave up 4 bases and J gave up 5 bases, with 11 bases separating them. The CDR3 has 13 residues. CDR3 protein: CASSSTGRETQYF. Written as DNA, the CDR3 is TGTGCCAGCAGTTCGACAGGGAGGGAGACCCAGTACTTC.

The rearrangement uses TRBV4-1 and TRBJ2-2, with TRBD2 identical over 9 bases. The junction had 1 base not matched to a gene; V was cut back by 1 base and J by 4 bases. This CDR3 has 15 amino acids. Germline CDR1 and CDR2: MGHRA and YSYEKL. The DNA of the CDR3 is TGCGCCAGCAGCCAAGTACTAGCGGGCACCGGGGAGCTGTTTTTT. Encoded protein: CASSQVLAGTGELFF.

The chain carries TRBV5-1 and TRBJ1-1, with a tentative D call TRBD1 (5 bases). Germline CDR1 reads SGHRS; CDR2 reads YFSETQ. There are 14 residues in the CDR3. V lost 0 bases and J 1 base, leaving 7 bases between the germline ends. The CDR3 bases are TGCGCCAGCAGCTTGGGACAGAGGAACACTGAAGCTTTCTTT. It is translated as CASSLGQRNTEAFF.

CDR3 DNA sequence: TGCAGCGTTGGTGAGGATAAACCCCAGCATTTT. Its protein is CSVGEDKPQHF. V gene TRBV29-1 combines with J gene TRBJ1-5; no clear D. The V end was cut by 4 bases, the J end by 10 bases, with 11 bases between. The CDR3 spans 11 residues. Germline assignment: CDR1 SQVTM and CDR2 ANQGSEA. Full variable domain (remainder filled in from reference TRBV29-1 and TRBJ1-5): SAVISQKPSRDICQRGTSLTIQCQVDSQVTMMFWYRQQPGQSLTLIATANQGSEATYESGFVIDKFPISRPNLTFSTLTVSNMSPEDSSIYLCSVGEDKPQHFGDGTRLSIL.

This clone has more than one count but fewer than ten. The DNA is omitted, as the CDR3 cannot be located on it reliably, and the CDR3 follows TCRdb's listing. The chain's CDR3 is CASSFGPGELQETQYF. The rearrangement links TRBV28 to TRBJ2-5; the table's D call of TRBD1 was not tested on the DNA. CDR1 and CDR2 from the germline V gene are MDHEN and SYDVKM. A total of 16 residues make up the CDR3, ends included.

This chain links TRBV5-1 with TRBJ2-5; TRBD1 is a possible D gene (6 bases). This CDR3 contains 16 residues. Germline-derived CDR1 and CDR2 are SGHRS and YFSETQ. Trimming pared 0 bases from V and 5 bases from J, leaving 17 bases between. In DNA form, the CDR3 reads TGCGCCAGCAGCTTGGCCCAGCAGGGGCTGGGGGAGACCCAGTACTTC. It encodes CASSLAQQGLGETQYF. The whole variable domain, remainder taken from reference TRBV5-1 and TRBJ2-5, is KAGVTQTPRYLIKTRGQQVTLSCSPISGHRSVSWYQQTPGQGLQFLFEYFSETQRNKGNFPGRFSGRQFSNSRSEMNVSTLELGDSALYLCASSLAQQGLGETQYFGPGTRLLVL.

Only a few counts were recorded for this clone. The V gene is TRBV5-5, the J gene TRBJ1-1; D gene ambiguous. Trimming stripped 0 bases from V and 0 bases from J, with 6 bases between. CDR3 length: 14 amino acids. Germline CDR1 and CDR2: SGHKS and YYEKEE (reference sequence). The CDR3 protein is CASSLGAVNTEAFF. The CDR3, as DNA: TGTGCCAGCAGCTTGGGTGCAGTGAACACTGAAGCTTTCTTT.

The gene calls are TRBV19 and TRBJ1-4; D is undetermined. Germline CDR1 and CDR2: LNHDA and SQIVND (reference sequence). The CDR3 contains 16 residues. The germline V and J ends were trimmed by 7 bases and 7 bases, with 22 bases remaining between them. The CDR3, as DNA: TGTGCCAGTACCGGAGGCGGACGCGTTGTGGGTGAAAAACTGTTTTTT. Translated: CASTGGGRVVGEKLFF.

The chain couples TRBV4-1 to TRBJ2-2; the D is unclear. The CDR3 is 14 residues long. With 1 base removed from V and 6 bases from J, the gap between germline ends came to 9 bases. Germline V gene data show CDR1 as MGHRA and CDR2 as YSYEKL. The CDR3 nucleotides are TGCGCCAGCAGCCAAGGCTATTACCCCGGGGAGCTGTTTTTT. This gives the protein CASSQGYYPGELFF.

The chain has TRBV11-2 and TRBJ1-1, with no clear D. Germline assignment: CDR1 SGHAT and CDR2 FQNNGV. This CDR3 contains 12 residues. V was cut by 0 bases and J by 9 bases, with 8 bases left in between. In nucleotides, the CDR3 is TGTGCCAGCAGCTTAGATGGGAGGCAAGCTTTCTTT. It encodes CASSLDGRQAFF.

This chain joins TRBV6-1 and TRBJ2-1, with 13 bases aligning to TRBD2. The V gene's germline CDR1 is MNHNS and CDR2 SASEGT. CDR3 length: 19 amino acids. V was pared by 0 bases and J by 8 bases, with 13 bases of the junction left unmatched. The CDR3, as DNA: TGTGCCAGCAGTGAAGCTGGATATCCCGGACTAGCGGGGGTCCATGAGCAGTTCTTC. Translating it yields CASSEAGYPGLAGVHEQFF.

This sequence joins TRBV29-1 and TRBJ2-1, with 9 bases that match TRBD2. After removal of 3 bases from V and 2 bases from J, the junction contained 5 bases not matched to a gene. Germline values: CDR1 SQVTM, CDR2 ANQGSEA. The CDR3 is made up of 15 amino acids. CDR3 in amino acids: CSVDTSSGTYNEQFF. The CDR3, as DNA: TGCAGCGTTGATACTTCTAGCGGGACCTACAATGAGCAGTTCTTC.

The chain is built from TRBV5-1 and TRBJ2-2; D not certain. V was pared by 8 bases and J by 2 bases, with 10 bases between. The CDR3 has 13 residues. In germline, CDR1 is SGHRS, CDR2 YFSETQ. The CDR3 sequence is CASELDNTGELFF. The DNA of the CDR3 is TGCGCCAGTGAGCTCGATAACACCGGGGAGCTGTTTTTT.

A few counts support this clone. The chain's CDR3 is CASSPGQGLDAFF. CDR3 bases: TGCGCCAGCAGCCCAGGACAGGGCTTGGATGCTTTCTTT. The chain is built from TRBV5-1 and TRBJ1-1, with 8 bases identical to TRBD1. Per germline, CDR1 SGHRS and CDR2 YFSETQ. J gave up 11 bases and V 4 bases, and 10 bases lay outside the gene matches. The CDR3 loop spans 13 amino acids.

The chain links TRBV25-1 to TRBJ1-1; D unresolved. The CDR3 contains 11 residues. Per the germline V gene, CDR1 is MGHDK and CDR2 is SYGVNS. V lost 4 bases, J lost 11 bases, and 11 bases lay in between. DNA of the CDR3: TGTGCCAGCAGTGTATCCCTACGGGCTTTCTTT. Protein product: CASSVSLRAFF.

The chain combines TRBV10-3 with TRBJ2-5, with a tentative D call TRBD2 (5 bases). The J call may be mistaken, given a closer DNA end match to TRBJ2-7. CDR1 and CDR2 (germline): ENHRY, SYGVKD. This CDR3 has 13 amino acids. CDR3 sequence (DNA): TGTGCCATCAGTGAAGGACTCTCCTACGAGCAGTACTTC. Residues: CAISEGLSYEQYF.

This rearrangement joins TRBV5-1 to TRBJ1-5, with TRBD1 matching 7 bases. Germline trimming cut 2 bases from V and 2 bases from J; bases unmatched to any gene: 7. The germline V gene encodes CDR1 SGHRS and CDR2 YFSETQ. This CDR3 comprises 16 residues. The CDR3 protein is CASSFPGGRGNQPQHF. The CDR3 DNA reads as TGCGCCAGCAGCTTCCCAGGGGGACGGGGCAATCAGCCCCAGCATTTT.